This T cell receptor beta chain was sequenced in a study of blood T cell repertoires in COVID-19. Study context: Researchers got acute and convalescent COVID-19 samples from the United States, Italy and Spain. In each case, the material was cDNA or gDNA derived from T cells, B-cell-depleted T cells, or PBMCs.

The method was immunoSEQ multiplex PCR; TCRdb's version includes in-frame clones alone and lacks a portion of them. The table includes over 250,000 clones, over 70% detected once. CDR3 length equals 16 residues. J was trimmed by 8 bases and V by 4 bases; bases with no gene match: 12. The germline V gene has CDR1 MGHRA and CDR2 YSYEKL. This sequence was found in a woman in her forties who had recovered from COVID-19. The sample comprised peripheral blood. This sequence joins TRBV4-1 and TRBJ2-1; 9 bases fit TRBD2. The CDR3, as DNA: TGCGCCAGCAGCCGGGGAGGCGGGGGGGCCGAGGATGAGCAGTTCTTC. Translating it yields CASSRGGGGAEDEQFF.